This T cell receptor (beta chain) was documented in a study of OX40 agonist ivuxolimab in advanced cancers. Study overall: Given to patients was ivuxolimab, an agonistic anti-OX40 (CD134) antibody. Patients were dosed intravenously with ivuxolimab at 0.01 to 10 mg/kg every 2 weeks.

Regarding this clone: As yet, its antigen is unknown.

Assay: immunoSEQ multiplex PCR; the TCRdb copy retains only in-frame clones and omits some. The sample consists of about 54,000 clones, approximately 90% of them appearing once. Per germline, CDR1 MNHNS and CDR2 SASEGT. V dropped 2 bases and J dropped 4 bases, with 11 bases sitting between them. This CDR3 region has 14 residues. Collection of blood occurred at baseline, at cycle 4 day 1, and at cycle 7 day 1. Study findings and constraints: The study observed clonal expansion of CD4+ and CD8+ blood T cells by week 6 at 0.1 to 3.0 mg/kg.

This TCR derives from an adult with an advanced solid tumor such as melanoma, head and neck, liver or kidney cancer. The sequencing used CD4+ or CD8+ T cells sorted from blood, collected in a trial of the OX40 agonist ivuxolimab. V usage is TRBV6-1 and J usage is TRBJ1-1; a weak D match, TRBD1 (5 bases). CDR3 DNA sequence: TGTGCCAGCAGTGAACAGGGAGAGGGCACTGAAGCTTTCTTT. Translating gives CASSEQGEGTEAFF.